This TCR beta chain was captured in a study of T-cell reconstitution after alpha-beta-depleted transplantation in children. This clonotype is a singleton in its sample. The germline CDR1 and CDR2 sequences are LGHNA and YNFKEQ. The CDR3 has 15 residues. Unmatched junction bases numbered 3, after V lost 1 base and J lost 3 bases. Unique molecular identifiers were incorporated into the prepared TCRbeta library. TCRdb reanalysed the PCR reads using MiXCR and keeps one entry per CDR3 protein. The repertoire includes some 590,000 distinct CDR3 sequences, roughly 10% of them detected once, and roughly 4% sits in the top ten.

The sequence was collected from a human donor who donated a stem cell graft to a child with acute myeloid leukemia. The chain carries TRBV4-2 and TRBJ2-7, with TRBD2 identical over 10 bases. This material consisted of PBMCs from the stem cell graft donor, taken from the stem cell graft. DNA for the CDR3: TGTGCCAGCAGCCAAGTAGCGGGAGGATTCTACGAGCAGTACTTC. It translates to CASSQVAGGFYEQYF.